The source of this T cell receptor (beta chain) is a study of cytomegalovirus exposure and HLA in healthy donors. Use of 60 Vbeta and 13 Jbeta primers characterized the PCR. The method was immunoSEQ multiplex PCR; TCRdb's version includes in-frame clones alone and lacks a portion of them. This table holds around 110,000 clones, around two thirds found once. This clone is a singleton in its sample. The sequence came from a woman aged 40 to 50 in good health and CMV-seropositive. The source material was PBMCs.

CDR3 nucleotides: TGTGCCAGCAGCTCCATGGAATGGGGGCGTGACGAGCAGTACTTC. This encodes CASSSMEWGRDEQYF. The chain is built from TRBV5-6 and TRBJ2-7; maybe TRBD1 (6 bases). V lost 3 bases, J lost 5 bases, and 18 bases lay in between. Germline CDR1 reads SGHDT; CDR2 reads YYEEEE. This CDR3 is 15 amino acids long.